These 23 T cell receptor beta chains came from one sample sequenced in a study of blood T cells in healthy people across ages. The use of a sample-barcoded 5' primer and a J-beta primer mix characterized a second PCR of roughly 7 to 11 cycles. One entry per CDR3 protein, called by TCRdb with MiXCR from the 5' RACE reads. The profile shows 600,000 or so distinct CDR3 sequences, more than 20% of them singletons. The sequenced material came from blood. All receptors come from a man aged 65 to 85 in good health.

In this sample, this clonotype turned up a few times. This rearrangement joins TRBV5-1 to TRBJ2-1; D perhaps matches TRBD1 (6 bases). The V end was cut by 5 bases, the J end by 3 bases, with 18 bases between. The CDR3 sequence is 16 residues long. Germline-derived CDR1 and CDR2 are SGHRS and YFSETQ. CDR3 residues: CASRVSGGQSYNEQFF. For the CDR3, the DNA is TGCGCCAGCAGGGTATCCGGTGGACAGAGCTACAATGAGCAGTTCTTC.

This clonotype was detected a few times. This chain joins TRBV2 and TRBJ2-7; 10 bases map to TRBD1. Trimming took 11 bases from V and 6 from J; bases not matched to a gene: 7. CDR1 and CDR2 (germline): SNHLY, FYNNEI. This CDR3 comprises 12 residues. In DNA, the CDR3 is TGTGCCTCCAGGGGGACAGGGGTCGAGCAGTACTTC. Translation gives CASRGTGVEQYF.

The gene calls are TRBV5-4 and TRBJ2-7; 8 bases match TRBD1. The V and J ends lost 0 bases and 0 bases, in that order; junction bases with no gene match: 8. The CDR3 is 17 amino acids. CDR1 is SGHNT, CDR2 YYREEE, per germline (reference sequence). The CDR3 reads CASSLVGRGQGSYEQYF. CDR3 DNA sequence: TGTGCCAGCAGCTTGGTGGGCCGAGGACAGGGCTCCTACGAGCAGTACTTC.

This clonotype was seen a few times. The chain joins TRBV12-3 or TRBV12-4 to TRBJ2-7, with TRBD1 matching 12 bases. Unmatched junction bases numbered 7, after V lost 6 bases and J lost 7 bases. The CDR3 consists of 14 residues. The CDR3 protein is CASRMGQGAREQYF. CDR3 nucleotides: TGTGCCAGCAGAATGGGACAGGGGGCGCGTGAGCAGTACTTC.

This clonotype turned up a few times. This chain links TRBV7-9 with TRBJ2-5; no clear D gene. Trimming stripped 4 bases from V and 5 bases from J, with 14 bases between. The germline V gene encodes CDR1 SEHNR and CDR2 FQNEAQ (reference sequence). The CDR3 extends over 14 amino acids. The CDR3 nucleotides are TGTGCCAGCAGCTCCCAAACGGGCTGGGAGACCCAGTACTTC. The encoded protein is CASSSQTGWETQYF.

The rearrangement joins TRBV4-2 to TRBJ2-1; TRBD2 matches 9 bases. The J call may be mistaken, given a closer DNA end match to TRBJ2-7. The CDR3 consists of 16 residues. Germline V gene sequence: CDR1 LGHNA, CDR2 YNFKEQ. DNA of the CDR3: TGTGCCAGCAGTCCCAGTTTAGCGGGAGCCGTCTACGAGCAGTACTTC. Protein sequence: CASSPSLAGAVYEQYF.

This clonotype was observed a handful of times. The chain recombines TRBV20-1 with TRBJ1-1; 8 bases agree with TRBD1. Germline-derived CDR1 and CDR2 are DFQATT and SNEGSKA (reference sequence). This CDR3 is built from 12 residues. V lost 4 bases and J lost 5; bases outside the gene matches: 3. CDR3 sequence (DNA): TGCAGTGCTACAGGGGGCGCGACTGAAGCTTTCTTT. As protein: CSATGGATEAFF.

A few counts support this clonotype. The V gene is TRBV29-1, the J gene TRBJ2-5; 12 bases are a match to TRBD2. Germline loops: CDR1 SQVTM, CDR2 ANQGSEA. V was clipped by 6 bases and J by 1 base; unmatched bases: 3. This CDR3 has 14 amino acids. The CDR3 sequence is CSVLLAGGQETQYF. DNA of the CDR3: TGCAGCGTCCTACTAGCGGGGGGCCAAGAGACCCAGTACTTC.

This clonotype has only one observation. V and J are TRBV6-1 and TRBJ2-2; maybe TRBD1 (5 bases). Per the germline V gene, CDR1 is MNHNS and CDR2 is SASEGT. The CDR3 length is 15 residues. The germline V and J ends were trimmed by 6 bases and 0 bases, with 11 bases remaining between them. As DNA, the CDR3 is TGTGCCAGCAGAACGGACACGGCGAACACCGGGGAGCTGTTTTTT. Amino acid sequence: CASRTDTANTGELFF.

This clonotype was seen a few times. The chain links TRBV3-1 to TRBJ2-7; 11 bases map to TRBD1. CDR3 length: 14 amino acids. The V and J ends lost 1 base and 6 bases, in that order; junction bases with no gene match: 2. CDR1 is LGHDT and CDR2 is YNNKEL in the germline V gene (reference sequence). CDR3 sequence: CASSQGTGGFEQYF. In nucleotides, the CDR3 is TGTGCCAGCAGCCAAGGGACAGGGGGCTTCGAGCAGTACTTC.

Ten or more counts support this clonotype. The chain uses TRBV4-3 and TRBJ1-4, with D possibly matching TRBD1 (6 bases). The CDR3 runs to 15 residues. The V gene lost 3 bases and the J gene lost 7 bases, with 15 bases spanning the gap. Germline CDR1 and CDR2: LGHNA and YSLEER. CDR3 amino acids: CASSHETGLSEKLFF. CDR3 DNA: TGCGCCAGCAGCCACGAGACAGGATTGAGTGAAAAACTGTTTTTT.

The chain's CDR3 is CASSPRTSGRAMDEQYF. In nucleotides, the CDR3 is TGTGCCAGCTCACCTAGGACTAGCGGGAGGGCCATGGACGAGCAGTACTTC. The chain carries TRBV18 and TRBJ2-7, with 15 bases fitting TRBD2. V was pared by 3 bases and J by 5 bases, with 8 bases of the junction left unmatched. Germline values: CDR1 KGHSH, CDR2 LQKENI. The CDR3 extends over 17 amino acids.

In DNA, the CDR3 is TGCGCCAGCAGCTTGCTGCCCGGTATCATGAACACTGAAGCTTTCTTT. It specifies CASSLLPGIMNTEAFF. The genes are TRBV5-1 and TRBJ1-1, with D unresolved. Trimming removed 1 base from V and 0 bases from J, with 13 bases in between. Germline V lookup: CDR1 SGHRS, CDR2 YFSETQ. The CDR3 extends over 16 amino acids.

In its sample, this clonotype was seen many times. The V call is TRBV12-5, the J call TRBJ2-3, with 8 bases fitting TRBD2. The germline gives CDR1 LGHNT, CDR2 FRNRAP. The J segment lost 3 bases and the V segment lost 2 bases, leaving 1 base of the junction unmatched. The CDR3 contains 14 residues. The CDR3 region is CASGLSGGTDTQYF. In DNA form, the CDR3 reads TGTGCTAGTGGTTTGTCGGGGGGGACAGATACGCAGTATTTT. The full variable domain, rest sourced from reference TRBV12-5 and TRBJ2-3, is DARVTQTPRHKVTEMGQEVTMRCQPILGHNTVFWYRQTMMQGLELLAYFRNRAPLDDSGMPKDRFSAEMPDATLATLKIQPSEPRDSAVYFCASGLSGGTDTQYFGPGTRLTVL.

This clonotype was detected a few times. The V and J genes are TRBV20-1 and TRBJ2-5; D is uncertain. The end of the DNA aligns better with TRBJ2-1, so the J call may be wrong. CDR1 is DFQATT, CDR2 SNEGSKA, per germline (reference sequence). This CDR3 region has 14 residues. Here the CDR3 reads CSARISFSSNEQFF. CDR3 sequence (DNA): TGCAGTGCTAGGATATCGTTCTCTAGCAATGAGCAGTTCTTC.

Concerning this clonotype itself: Just one base apart from a much larger clone, this may be a read error. The CDR3 does not close with the conserved phenylalanine or tryptophan, likely indicating a read error. DNA of the CDR3: TGTGCCAGCAGCTTCGTCGGGACCGGTCAAGAGACCCAGTACTTA. It translates to CASSFVGTGQETQYL. The rearrangement joins TRBV7-6 to TRBJ2-5; D possibly uses TRBD1 or TRBD2 (5 bases each). V was trimmed by 3 bases and J by 2 bases, leaving 13 bases between them. Germline V lookup: CDR1 SGHVS, CDR2 FNYEAQ. This CDR3 has 15 amino acids.

In this sample, this clonotype turned up a few times. This CDR3 is CASRQLAGARNEQFF. DNA for the CDR3: TGTGCCAGCAGGCAACTAGCGGGGGCCCGCAATGAGCAGTTCTTC. V is TRBV7-2 and J is TRBJ2-1; 11 bases line up with TRBD2. The V and J ends lost 6 bases and 6 bases, in that order; junction bases with no gene match: 7. The CDR3 loop spans 15 amino acids. The germline gives CDR1 SGHTA, CDR2 FQGNSA.

This clonotype showed up many times. This chain joins TRBV7-3 and TRBJ2-3; 10 bases match TRBD2. V gave up 8 bases and J gave up 6 bases; unmatched junction bases: 5. This CDR3 contains 13 residues. Looked up from germline, CDR1 is SGHTA and CDR2 is FQGTGA. The CDR3 region has the DNA TGTGCCAGCTCGACGGGACTAGCGGATACGCAGTATTTT. Translated: CASSTGLADTQYF.

This clonotype came up a few times. The genes are TRBV7-9 and TRBJ2-5, with 11 bases matching TRBD2. The better agreement between TRBJ2-7 and the DNA end casts doubt on the J call. This CDR3 is 14 amino acids long. Germline V CDR1 and CDR2: SEHNR, FQNEAQ (reference sequence). The CDR3 loop is CASSTLAGVTEQYF. The CDR3 DNA reads as TGTGCCAGCAGCACACTAGCGGGAGTTACCGAGCAGTACTTC.

A few counts support this clonotype. One end of the junction is discordant with germline, which a read error may explain. This rearrangement joins TRBV7-7 to TRBJ2-2; D perhaps matches TRBD2 (5 bases). Looked up from germline, CDR1 is SSHAT and CDR2 is FNYEAQ (reference sequence). The CDR3 consists of 13 residues. The CDR3 is CASSAGIPGELFF. DNA of the CDR3: TGTGCTAGCAGCGCGGGCATTCCCGGGGAGCTGTTTTTT.

This chain joins TRBV4-3 and TRBJ2-2; maybe TRBD1 (6 bases). V was clipped by 0 bases and J by 6 bases, with 11 bases between them. The CDR3 spans 15 residues. In germline, CDR1 is LGHNA, CDR2 YSLEER. DNA of the CDR3: TGCGCCAGCAGCCAAGATTTTTGGGGGCCCGGGGAGCTGTTTTTT. Translating gives CASSQDFWGPGELFF.

The table lists this clonotype with a few counts. The V and J genes are TRBV18 and TRBJ1-1; 8 bases line up with TRBD1. Germline trimming cut 2 bases from V and 7 bases from J; bases unmatched to any gene: 6. CDR1 is KGHSH, CDR2 LQKENI, per germline. This CDR3 has 14 residues. The CDR3 reads CASSPSGGQFEAFF. CDR3 DNA sequence: TGTGCCAGCTCACCATCAGGGGGCCAGTTTGAAGCTTTCTTT.

This clonotype was seen a few times. The chain couples TRBV27 to TRBJ2-4, with TRBD2 matching 13 bases. The CDR3 is 17 amino acids. Germline V gene sequence: CDR1 MNHEY, CDR2 SMNVEV (reference sequence). The ends lost 0 bases at V and 6 bases at J; junction bases unmatched: 5. CDR3 protein: CASSLSRLAGGGNIQYF. DNA for the CDR3: TGTGCCAGCAGTTTATCCCGACTAGCGGGAGGAGGAAACATTCAGTACTTC.